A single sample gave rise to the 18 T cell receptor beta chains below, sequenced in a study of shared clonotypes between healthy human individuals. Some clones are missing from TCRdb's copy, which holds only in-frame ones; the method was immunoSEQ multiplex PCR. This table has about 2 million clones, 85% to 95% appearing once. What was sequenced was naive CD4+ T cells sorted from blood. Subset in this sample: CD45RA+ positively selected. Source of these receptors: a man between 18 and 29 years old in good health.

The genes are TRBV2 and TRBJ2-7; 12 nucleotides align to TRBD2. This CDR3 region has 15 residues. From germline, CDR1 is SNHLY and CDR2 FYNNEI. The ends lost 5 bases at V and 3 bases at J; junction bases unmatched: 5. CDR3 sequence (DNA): TGTGCCAGCAGTCGACTAGCGGGAGACGTCTACGAGCAGTACTTC. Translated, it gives CASSRLAGDVYEQYF.

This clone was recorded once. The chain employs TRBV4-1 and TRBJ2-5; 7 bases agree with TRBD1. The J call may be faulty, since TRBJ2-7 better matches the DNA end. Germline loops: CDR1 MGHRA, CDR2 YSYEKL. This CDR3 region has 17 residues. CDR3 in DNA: TGCGCCAGCAGCCGAGAAATCGGACAGGCGAACTCCTACGAGCAGTACTTC. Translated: CASSREIGQANSYEQYF.

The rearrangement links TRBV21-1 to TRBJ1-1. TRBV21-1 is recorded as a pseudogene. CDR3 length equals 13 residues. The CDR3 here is CASSKPAVTEAFF. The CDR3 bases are TGTGCCAGCAGCAAACCGGCGGTAACTGAAGCTTTCTTT.

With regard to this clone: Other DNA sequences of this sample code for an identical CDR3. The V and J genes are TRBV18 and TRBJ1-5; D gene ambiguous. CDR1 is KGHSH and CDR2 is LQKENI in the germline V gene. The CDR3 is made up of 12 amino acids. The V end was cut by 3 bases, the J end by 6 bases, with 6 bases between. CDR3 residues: CASSPVGQPQHF. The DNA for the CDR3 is TGTGCCAGCTCACCGGTCGGTCAGCCCCAGCATTTT.

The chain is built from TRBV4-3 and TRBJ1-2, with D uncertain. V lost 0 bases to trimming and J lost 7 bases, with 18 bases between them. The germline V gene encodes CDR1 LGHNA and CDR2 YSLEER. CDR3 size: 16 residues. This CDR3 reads CASSQEYSGLLAGYTF. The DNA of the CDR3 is TGCGCCAGCAGCCAAGAGTACAGCGGACTTTTGGCTGGCTACACCTTC.

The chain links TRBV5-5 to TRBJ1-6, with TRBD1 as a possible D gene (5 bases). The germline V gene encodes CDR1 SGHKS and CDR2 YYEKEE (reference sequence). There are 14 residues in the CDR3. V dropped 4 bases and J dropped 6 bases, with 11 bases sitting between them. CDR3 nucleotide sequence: TGTGCCAGCAGCAACCGGGACTCTAATTCACCCCTCCACTTT. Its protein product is CASSNRDSNSPLHF. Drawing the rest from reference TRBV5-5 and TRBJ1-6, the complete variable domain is DAGVTQSPTHLIKTRGQQVTLRCSPISGHKSVSWYQQVLGQGPQFIFQYYEKEERGRGNFPDRFSARQFPNYSSELNVNALLLGDSALYLCASSNRDSNSPLHFGNGTRLTVT.

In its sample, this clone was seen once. CDR3 nucleotides: TGTGCCAGCAGTCGAACCGGGACAGGGGATTCACCCCTCCACTTT. As protein: CASSRTGTGDSPLHF. The chain has TRBV6-5 and TRBJ1-6; 10 bases line up with TRBD1. The germline CDR1 and CDR2 sequences are MNHEY and SVGAGI. V was pared by 5 bases and J by 8 bases, with 6 bases of the junction left unmatched. The CDR3 is 15 residues long.

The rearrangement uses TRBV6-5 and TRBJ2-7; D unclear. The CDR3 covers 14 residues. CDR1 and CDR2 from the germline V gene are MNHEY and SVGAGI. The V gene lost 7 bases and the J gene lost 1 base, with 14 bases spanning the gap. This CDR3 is CASNDYAGSYEQYF. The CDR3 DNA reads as TGTGCCAGCAATGATTACGCCGGTTCCTACGAGCAGTACTTC.

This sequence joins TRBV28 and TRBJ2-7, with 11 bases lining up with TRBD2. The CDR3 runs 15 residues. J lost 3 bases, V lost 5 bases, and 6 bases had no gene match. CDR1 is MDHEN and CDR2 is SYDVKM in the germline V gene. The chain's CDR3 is CASSDSGGAVYEQYF. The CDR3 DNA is TGTGCCAGCAGTGATAGCGGGGGGGCGGTCTACGAGCAGTACTTC.

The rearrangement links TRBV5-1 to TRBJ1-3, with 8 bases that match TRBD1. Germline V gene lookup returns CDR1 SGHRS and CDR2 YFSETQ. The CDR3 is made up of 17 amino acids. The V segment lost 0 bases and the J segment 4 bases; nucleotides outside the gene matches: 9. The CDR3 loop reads CASSLGGQGAQGNTIYF. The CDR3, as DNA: TGCGCCAGCAGCTTGGGAGGGCAGGGGGCGCAAGGAAACACCATATATTTT.

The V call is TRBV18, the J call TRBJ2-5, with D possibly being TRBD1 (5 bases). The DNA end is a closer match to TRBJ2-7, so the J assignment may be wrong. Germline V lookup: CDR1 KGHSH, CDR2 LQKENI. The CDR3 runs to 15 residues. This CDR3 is CASSRKQVDSYEQYF. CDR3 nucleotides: TGTGCCAGCTCACGGAAACAGGTGGACTCCTACGAGCAGTACTTC.

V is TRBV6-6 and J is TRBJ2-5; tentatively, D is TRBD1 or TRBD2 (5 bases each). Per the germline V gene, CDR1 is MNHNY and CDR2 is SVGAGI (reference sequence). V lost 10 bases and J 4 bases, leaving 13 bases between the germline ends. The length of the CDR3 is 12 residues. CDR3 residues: CATSGTVETQYF. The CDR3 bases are TGTGCCACCTCCGGGACCGTAGAGACCCAGTACTTC.

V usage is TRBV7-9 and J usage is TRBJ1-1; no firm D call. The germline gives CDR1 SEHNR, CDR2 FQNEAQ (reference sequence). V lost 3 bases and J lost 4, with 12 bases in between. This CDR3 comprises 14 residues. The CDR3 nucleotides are TGTGCCAGCAGCTTTGCACAGTTGGTCACTGAAGCTTTCTTT. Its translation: CASSFAQLVTEAFF.

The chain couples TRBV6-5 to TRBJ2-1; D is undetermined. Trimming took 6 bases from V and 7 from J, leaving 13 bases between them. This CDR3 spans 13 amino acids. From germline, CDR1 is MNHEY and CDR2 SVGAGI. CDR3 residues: CASSSTLVNEQFF. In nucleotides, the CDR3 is TGTGCCAGCAGCTCTACTCTAGTGAATGAGCAGTTCTTC.

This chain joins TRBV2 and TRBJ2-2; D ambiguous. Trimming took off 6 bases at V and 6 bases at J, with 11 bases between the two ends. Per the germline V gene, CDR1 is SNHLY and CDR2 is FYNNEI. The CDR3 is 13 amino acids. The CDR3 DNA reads TGTGCCAGCAGGACCAGACAACCCGGGGAGCTGTTTTTT. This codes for CASRTRQPGELFF. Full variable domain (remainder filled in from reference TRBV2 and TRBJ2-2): EPEVTQTPSHQVTQMGQEVILRCVPISNHLYFYWYRQILGQKVEFLVSFYNNEISEKSEIFDDQFSVERPDGSNFTLKIRSTKLEDSAMYFCASRTRQPGELFFGEGSRLTVL.

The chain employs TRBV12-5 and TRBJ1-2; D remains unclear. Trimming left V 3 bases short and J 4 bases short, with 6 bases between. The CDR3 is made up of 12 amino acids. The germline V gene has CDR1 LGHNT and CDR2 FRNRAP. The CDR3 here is CASGFGSYGYTF. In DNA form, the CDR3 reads TGTGCTAGTGGTTTTGGATCCTATGGCTACACCTTC. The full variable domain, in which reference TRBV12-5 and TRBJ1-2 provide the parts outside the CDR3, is DARVTQTPRHKVTEMGQEVTMRCQPILGHNTVFWYRQTMMQGLELLAYFRNRAPLDDSGMPKDRFSAEMPDATLATLKIQPSEPRDSAVYFCASGFGSYGYTFGSGTRLTVV.

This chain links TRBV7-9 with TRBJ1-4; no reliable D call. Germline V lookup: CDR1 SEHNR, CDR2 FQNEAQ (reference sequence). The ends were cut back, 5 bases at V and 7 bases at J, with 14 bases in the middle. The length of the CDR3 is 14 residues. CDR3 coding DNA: TGTGCCAGCAGCGACCAGGTAGTTGGTGAAAAACTGTTTTTT. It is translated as CASSDQVVGEKLFF.

CDR3 protein: CASSTIQDSPLHF. In DNA form, the CDR3 reads TGTGCCAGCTCAACAATACAAGATTCACCCCTCCACTTT. The gene calls are TRBV18 and TRBJ1-6; D ambiguous. With 5 bases removed from V and 8 bases from J, the gap between germline ends came to 10 bases. This CDR3 spans 13 amino acids. CDR1 is KGHSH and CDR2 is LQKENI in the germline V gene.